This record concerns one TCR beta chain sequence. No antigen is known for it. This sample is drawn from a study of OX40 agonist ivuxolimab in advanced cancers. Study conclusions and caveats: Clones of CD4+ and CD8+ blood T cells grew by week 6 at doses of 0.1 to 3.0 mg/kg.

Germline lookup yields CDR1 LGHNA and CDR2 YNFKEQ. This CDR3 spans 16 amino acids. With 1 base clipped from V and 2 bases from J, the junction kept 8 bases outside the gene matches. Measured with immunoSEQ multiplex PCR; TCRdb has only the in-frame clones, and not every one. The sample carries roughly 100,000 clones, approximately 85% recorded once. The chain has TRBV4-2 and TRBJ2-7, with TRBD2 identical over 7 bases. The sequence came from an adult with an advanced solid tumor such as melanoma, head and neck, liver or kidney cancer. Sequences were derived from CD4+ or CD8+ T cells sorted from blood, sampled in a trial of the OX40 agonist ivuxolimab. This CDR3 is CASSQGGASGTYEQYF. CDR3 in DNA: TGTGCCAGCAGCCAAGGTGGGGCTAGCGGAACCTACGAGCAGTACTTC.